One sample yielded the 7 T cell receptor beta chains listed below, sequenced in a study of T cells in Graves' hyperthyroidism and ophthalmopathy. Amplification yielded TCR beta CDR3 regions, with RNA transcripts as the source. HTBI primers were used for first-round RT-PCR of the TCR CDR3. TCRdb passed the multiplex PCR reads through MiXCR, listing each CDR3 protein once. The sample contains approximately 400,000 distinct CDR3 sequences, 15% to 19% of which appear only once. The specimen sequenced was blood. The source is a woman under 30 with Graves' hyperthyroidism.

This chain uses TRBV6-1 with TRBJ1-2; D gene unclear. Trimming took 5 bases from V and 4 from J, leaving 11 bases between them. This CDR3 has 13 amino acids. Germline-derived CDR1 and CDR2 are MNHNS and SASEGT. CDR3 loop: CASSPQPGYGYTF. The CDR3, as DNA: TGTGCCAGCAGTCCGCAGCCGGGCTATGGCTACACCTTC.

The CDR3 is CATTDPGWSTGELFF. As DNA, the CDR3 is TGTGCCACCACGGACCCAGGGTGGAGCACCGGGGAGCTGTTTTTT. The chain joins TRBV19 to TRBJ2-2, with D possibly TRBD1 on 5 matching bases. The V gene's germline CDR1 is LNHDA and CDR2 SQIVND (reference sequence). V lost 10 bases and J lost 4, with 19 bases in between. The CDR3 has 15 residues.

This clonotype was found many times. CDR3 loop: CASSFGQGFYEQYF. CDR3 nucleotides: TGTGCCAGCAGCTTTGGACAGGGCTTCTACGAGCAGTACTTC. The chain carries TRBV11-2 and TRBJ2-7; 8 bases map to TRBD1. Per germline, CDR1 SGHAT and CDR2 FQNNGV. This CDR3 has 14 amino acids. With 3 bases clipped from V and 3 bases from J, the junction kept 4 bases outside the gene matches. The entire variable domain, with the rest obtained from reference TRBV11-2 and TRBJ2-7, is as follows: EAGVAQSPRYKIIEKRQSVAFWCNPISGHATLYWYQQILGQGPKLLIQFQNNGVVDDSQLPKDRFSAERLKGVDSTLKIQPAKLEDSAVYLCASSFGQGFYEQYFGPGTRLTVT.

This clonotype was detected many times. This chain connects TRBV27 to TRBJ2-7; 8 bases agree with TRBD1. The CDR3 consists of 14 residues. After removal of 5 bases from V and 2 bases from J, the junction contained 5 bases not matched to a gene. The germline gives CDR1 MNHEY, CDR2 SMNVEV (reference sequence). CDR3 protein: CASSPTGGPYEQYF. CDR3 sequence (DNA): TGTGCCAGCAGTCCCACAGGGGGTCCCTACGAGCAGTACTTC.

This clonotype was counted many times. The J gene is TRBJ2-2, the V gene TRBV5-1, with D perhaps matching TRBD1 or TRBD2 (5 bases each). The CDR3 runs to 16 residues. The V end was cut by 2 bases, the J end by 4 bases, with 15 bases between. Per the germline V gene, CDR1 is SGHRS and CDR2 is YFSETQ. In DNA form, the CDR3 reads TGCGCCAGCAGCTTTGAGCCGGGAAGGGGCACCGGGGAGCTGTTTTTT. This encodes CASSFEPGRGTGELFF.

The chain combines TRBV27 with TRBJ1-1, with TRBD1 identical over 9 bases. CDR1 MNHEY and CDR2 SMNVEV come from the germline V gene (reference sequence). The junction had 9 bases not matched to a gene; V was cut back by 5 bases and J by 11 bases. CDR3 length equals 13 residues. CDR3 DNA sequence: TGTGCCAGCAGTAAAGGGACAGGGCGGTTGGCTTTCTTT. Its protein product is CASSKGTGRLAFF.

This sequence joins TRBV3-1 and TRBJ2-6; D gene uncertain. The V and J ends lost 0 bases and 2 bases respectively, with 11 bases between them. Germline V CDR1 and CDR2: LGHDT, YNNKEL (reference sequence). The CDR3 has 17 residues. As DNA, the CDR3 is TGTGCCAGCAGCCAAGATCGAGAACTCGCTGGGGCCAACGTCCTGACTTTC. Translated: CASSQDRELAGANVLTF.